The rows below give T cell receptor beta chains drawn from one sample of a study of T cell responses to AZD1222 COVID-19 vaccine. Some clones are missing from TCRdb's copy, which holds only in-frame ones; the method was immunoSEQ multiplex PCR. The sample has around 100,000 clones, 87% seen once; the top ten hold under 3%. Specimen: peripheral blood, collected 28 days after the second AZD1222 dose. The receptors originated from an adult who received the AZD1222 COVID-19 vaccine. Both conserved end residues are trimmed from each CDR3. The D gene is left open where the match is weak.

ASSLDTRTEAF	TRBV5-6	TRBJ1-1	-
ASSDKEGRHYGYT	TRBV10-1	TRBJ1-2	-
ASAGTRQETQY	TRBV7-8	TRBJ2-5	-
ASSIREAPYEQY	TRBV3-1/TRBV3-2	TRBJ2-7	TRBD2
ASSEVNSGNTIY	TRBV6-1	TRBJ1-3	-
AWSVFGQLNNSPLH	TRBV30	TRBJ1-6	-
ASSPWAIGNSPLH	TRBV11-1	TRBJ1-6	-
ASSVGTGGSGYT	TRBV7-3	TRBJ1-2	TRBD1
ASSLGQADTEAF	TRBV5-1	TRBJ1-1	-
ASSVSSGNTIY	TRBV5-6	TRBJ1-3	-
ASSSTTVGANVLT	TRBV5-1	TRBJ2-6	-
ASSRNPSGRETQY	TRBV5-5	TRBJ2-5	TRBD2
ATSDPQGTSGRGLEDTQY	TRBV24-1	TRBJ2-3	TRBD2
ASSPRQGSDGYT	TRBV18	TRBJ1-2	TRBD1
ASSLVWGPQETQY	TRBV5-4	TRBJ2-5	-
ASSPRDGTSTDTQY	TRBV11-2	TRBJ2-3	-
ARSGNVNTEAF	TRBV5-3	TRBJ1-1	-
ASRTSRAASTDTQY	TRBV4-2	TRBJ2-3	-
ASSTGTTTDTQY	TRBV19	TRBJ2-3	-
ASSVAGTSGFYEQY	TRBV6-1	TRBJ2-7	TRBD2
ASSSDGGYEQY	TRBV12-3/TRBV12-4	TRBJ2-7	-
ASSLGRGPGELF	TRBV7-2	TRBJ2-2	-
ASQLGERNEKLF	TRBV2	TRBJ1-4	-
ASSLVGEHSPLH	TRBV5-6	TRBJ1-6	-
ASSLDPRARSGNTIY	TRBV11-2	TRBJ1-3	-
ASSLRTAELSGANVLT	TRBV7-9	TRBJ2-6	-
ASSLTGESYEQY	TRBV7-9	TRBJ2-7	TRBD1
ATSLMGTGELF	TRBV24-1	TRBJ2-2	-
ASSQGVDGYT	TRBV28	TRBJ1-2	-
ASSFRDSTLFSTDTQY	TRBV7-9	TRBJ2-3	-
ASSPLTNTDTQY	TRBV18	TRBJ2-3	-
ATSRGQSDTEAF	TRBV15	TRBJ1-1	-
ASSPAGRANYGYT	TRBV27	TRBJ1-2	-
AWLPQGLNYGYT	TRBV30	TRBJ1-2	-
ASSQTGGPTDTQY	TRBV6-1	TRBJ2-3	TRBD1
ASSVQGALNYGYT	TRBV28	TRBJ1-2	TRBD1
ASSRSSGYGEAF	TRBV3-1/TRBV3-2	TRBJ1-1	-
STTRGLAGGNTGELF	TRBV29-1	TRBJ2-2	TRBD2
ASRTGTLYGYT	TRBV28	TRBJ1-2	-
ASSYTSTGGNYGYT	TRBV6-5	TRBJ1-2	TRBD1
ASFDRGGDTQY	TRBV2	TRBJ2-3	TRBD1
ASIIDYPKSTDTQY	TRBV5-8	TRBJ2-3	-
SASEGVYNEQY	TRBV20-1	TRBJ2-7	-
ASTQGYEQF	TRBV6-5	TRBJ2-1	-
ASSFGFRGRTGVNQPQH	TRBV28	TRBJ1-5	TRBD1
ASRARTSGYNEQF	TRBV6-5	TRBJ2-1	TRBD2
ASPKREGRLSELF	TRBV7-2	TRBJ2-2	TRBD2
ASSSGQNEQF	TRBV2	TRBJ2-1	TRBD1